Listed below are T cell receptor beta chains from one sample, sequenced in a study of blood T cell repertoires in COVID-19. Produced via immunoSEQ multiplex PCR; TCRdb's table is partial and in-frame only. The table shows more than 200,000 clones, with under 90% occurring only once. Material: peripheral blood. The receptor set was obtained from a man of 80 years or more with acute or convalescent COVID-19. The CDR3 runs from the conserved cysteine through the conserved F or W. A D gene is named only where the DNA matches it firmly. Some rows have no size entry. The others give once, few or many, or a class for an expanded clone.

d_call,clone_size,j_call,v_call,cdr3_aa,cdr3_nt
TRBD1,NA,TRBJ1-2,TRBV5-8,CASSLGQGHGYTF,TGTGCCAGCAGCTTGGGACAGGGGCATGGCTACACCTTC
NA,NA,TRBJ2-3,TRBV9,CASSVWGRRETDTQYF,TGTGCCAGCAGCGTATGGGGTCGAAGGGAGACAGATACGCAGTATTTT
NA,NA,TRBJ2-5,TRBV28,CASSLIGGGEETQYF,TGTGCCAGCAGTTTAATTGGGGGGGGCGAAGAGACCCAGTACTTC
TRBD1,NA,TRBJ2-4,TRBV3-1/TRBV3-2,CASSLTGLAKNIQYF,TGTGCCAGCAGCCTGACAGGGTTAGCCAAAAACATTCAGTACTTC
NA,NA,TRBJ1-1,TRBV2,CASSNMNTEAFF,TGTGCCAGCAGCAACATGAACACTGAAGCTTTCTTT
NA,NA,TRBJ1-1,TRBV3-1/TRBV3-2,CASGTTGTRDTEAFF,TGTGCCAGCGGTACGACGGGGACAAGGGACACTGAAGCTTTCTTT
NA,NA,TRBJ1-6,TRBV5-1,CASSPGTPNSPLHF,TGCGCCAGCTCCCCGGGTACGCCAAATTCACCCCTCCACTTT
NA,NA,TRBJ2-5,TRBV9,CASSGTSQETQYF,TGTGCCAGCAGCGGGACAAGCCAAGAGACCCAGTACTTC
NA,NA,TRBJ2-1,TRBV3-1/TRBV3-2,CASSQRALSSYNEQFF,TGTGCCAGCAGCCAACGAGCGCTGAGCTCCTACAATGAGCAGTTCTTC
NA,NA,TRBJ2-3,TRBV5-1,CASSLGQGITDTQYF,TGCGCCAGCAGCTTGGGGCAGGGTATTACAGATACGCAGTATTTT
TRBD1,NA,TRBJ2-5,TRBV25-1,CASSDPGQDIGKTQYF,TGTGCCAGCAGTGATCCAGGACAGGACATTGGAAAGACCCAGTACTTC
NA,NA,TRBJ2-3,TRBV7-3,CASSLTPLGGTAGEAQYF,TGTGCCAGCAGCTTAACGCCACTTGGGGGCACGGCGGGAGAAGCGCAGTATTTT
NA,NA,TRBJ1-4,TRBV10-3,CAISESDSTNEKLFF,TGTGCCATCAGTGAGTCTGACTCAACTAATGAAAAACTGTTTTTT
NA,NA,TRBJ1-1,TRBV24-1,CATRQGNSNTEAFF,TGTGCCACCAGACAGGGAAACTCGAACACTGAAGCTTTCTTT
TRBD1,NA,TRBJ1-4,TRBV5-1,CASSLGGQGSGKLFF,TGCGCCAGCAGCTTGGGGGGACAGGGGTCCGGAAAACTGTTTTTT
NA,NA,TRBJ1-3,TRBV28,CASSLLTSPGNTIYF,TGTGCCAGCAGTTTATTAACATCCCCCGGAAACACCATATATTTT
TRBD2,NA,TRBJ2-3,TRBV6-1,CASSDYGGRMAGTQYF,TGTGCCAGCAGTGACTACGGCGGGAGGATGGCGGGTACGCAGTATTTT
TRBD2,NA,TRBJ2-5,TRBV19,CASSPPTSVRQETQYF,TGTGCCAGTAGTCCCCCGACTAGCGTCCGCCAAGAGACCCAGTACTTC
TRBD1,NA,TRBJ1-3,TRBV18,CASSPQQGANGNTIYF,TGTGCCAGCTCACCGCAACAGGGGGCTAACGGAAACACCATATATTTT
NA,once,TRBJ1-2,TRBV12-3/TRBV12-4,CASSLRGNYGYTF,TGTGCCAGCAGTTTGAGAGGAAACTATGGCTACACCTTC
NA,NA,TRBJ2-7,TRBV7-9,CASSYLGRTYEQYF,TGTGCCAGCAGCTACCTGGGCAGAACCTACGAGCAGTACTTC
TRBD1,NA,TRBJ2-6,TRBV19,CASSLKGAGGANVLTF,TGTGCCAGTAGTCTAAAGGGGGCGGGTGGGGCCAACGTCCTGACTTTC
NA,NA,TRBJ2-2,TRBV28,CASLPADRAGELFF,TGTGCCAGCCTCCCGGCGGATCGGGCCGGGGAGCTGTTTTTT
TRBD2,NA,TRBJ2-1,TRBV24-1,CATSPIGTSGNREQFF,TGTGCCACCAGTCCTATTGGGACTAGCGGGAATCGTGAGCAGTTCTTC
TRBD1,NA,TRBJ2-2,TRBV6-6,CASRKDRDTGELFF,TGTGCCAGCAGGAAGGACAGGGACACCGGGGAGCTGTTTTTT
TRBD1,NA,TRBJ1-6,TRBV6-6,CASSPTGSNSPLHF,TGTGCCAGCAGTCCGACAGGGTCTAATTCACCCCTCCACTTT